A single sample gave rise to the 31 T cell receptor beta chains below, sequenced in a study of a mutant IDH1 vaccine in newly diagnosed glioma. TCRdb keeps only in-frame clones here, not all; method: immunoSEQ multiplex PCR. The sample holds 45,000 to 60,000 clones, 88% seen once. Time point described: week 35, safety follow-up. Doses comprised 300 ug of mutant IDH1 20-mer peptide each, plus topical imiquimod. Their cognate antigens are unknown. The material sequenced was PBMCs, taken from a glioma patient whose treatment included an IDH1 peptide vaccine. Receptor source: a woman aged 40 to 50 with glioma.

The chain uses TRBV6-6 and TRBJ1-1; no clear D. The length of the CDR3 is 16 residues. V lost 6 bases and J 3 bases, leaving 20 bases between the germline ends. Germline values: CDR1 MNHNY, CDR2 SVGAGI (reference sequence). CDR3 sequence: CASSYPRDGRDTEAFF. For the CDR3, the DNA is TGTGCCAGCAGCTACCCTCGAGACGGTCGAGACACTGAAGCTTTCTTT.

The chain joins TRBV19 to TRBJ1-2, with TRBD1 as a possible D gene (5 bases). The CDR3 is made up of 11 amino acids. V was clipped by 7 bases and J by 7 bases, with 10 bases between them. CDR1 is LNHDA, CDR2 SQIVND, per germline (reference sequence). The CDR3 is CASTRGGGYTF. The CDR3, as DNA: TGTGCCAGTACGAGGGGAGGTGGCTACACCTTC.

The CDR3 is CASRTISYYGYTF. In DNA, the CDR3 is TGTGCCAGCAGAACCATCAGTTACTATGGCTACACCTTC. The J gene is TRBJ1-2, the V gene TRBV7-2; D unresolved. The V end was cut by 6 bases, the J end by 3 bases, with 11 bases between. Germline V gives CDR1 SGHTA, CDR2 FQGNSA. The CDR3 is 13 residues long.

In its sample, this clone was seen once. The chain recombines TRBV28 with TRBJ1-5; a weak D match, TRBD1 (6 bases). The germline V and J ends were trimmed by 2 bases and 3 bases, with 20 bases remaining between them. The CDR3 runs to 18 residues. CDR1 and CDR2 from the germline V gene are MDHEN and SYDVKM. The CDR3 loop reads CASSLTPGEGGLNQPQHF. DNA of the CDR3: TGTGCCAGCAGTTTAACCCCGGGAGAAGGGGGGCTCAATCAGCCCCAGCATTTT.

CDR3 protein: CASSLVLSTTQETQYF. CDR3 bases: TGTGCCAGCAGCTTAGTTCTTTCGACGACCCAAGAGACCCAGTACTTC. The chain carries TRBV7-8 and TRBJ2-5, with D unresolved. V lost 1 base to trimming and J lost 1 base, with 13 bases between them. The CDR3 runs 16 residues. Germline assignment: CDR1 SGHVS and CDR2 FQNEAQ.

The rearrangement joins TRBV5-4 to TRBJ2-3; D is perhaps TRBD1 (5 bases). The V end lost 1 base, the J end lost 1 base, and 10 bases lay between the germline ends. This CDR3 has 15 residues. The germline gives CDR1 SGHNT, CDR2 YYREEE (reference sequence). The CDR3 loop reads CASSLTLGGTDTQYF. As DNA, the CDR3 is TGTGCCAGCAGCTTGACCCTAGGGGGCACAGATACGCAGTATTTT.

J is TRBJ2-7 and V is TRBV4-1; TRBD1 matches 10 bases. The germline V gene has CDR1 MGHRA and CDR2 YSYEKL. The CDR3 is made up of 14 amino acids. Trimming took 2 bases from V and 6 from J; bases not matched to a gene: 4. CDR3 in DNA: TGCGCCAGCAGCCAAAGACAGGGGGCGCGCGAGCAGTACTTC. This encodes CASSQRQGAREQYF.

J is TRBJ2-7 and V is TRBV6-1, with TRBD1 identical over 8 bases. Germline values: CDR1 MNHNS, CDR2 SASEGT. The CDR3 consists of 15 residues. The V gene end was trimmed by 4 bases and the J gene end by 1 base; junction bases not matched to a gene: 6. CDR3 in amino acids: CASSVGTGLSYEQYF. CDR3 bases: TGTGCCAGCAGTGTCGGGACAGGTTTATCCTACGAGCAGTACTTC.

This clone was recorded a few times. V usage is TRBV19 and J usage is TRBJ2-1, with a possible D match to TRBD1 (5 bases). The ends were cut back, 7 bases at V and 6 bases at J, with 10 bases in the middle. Germline V gives CDR1 LNHDA, CDR2 SQIVND (reference sequence). The CDR3 length is 12 residues. The CDR3: CASNFRGNEQFF. The CDR3 DNA reads TGTGCCAGTAATTTTAGGGGCAATGAGCAGTTCTTC.

The J gene is TRBJ1-4, the V gene TRBV9; no definite D call. The CDR3 has 16 residues. Germline values: CDR1 SGDLS, CDR2 YYNGEE. V lost 0 bases to trimming and J lost 8 bases, with 17 bases between them. The CDR3 sequence is CASSVGGLLIGEKLFF. The CDR3, as DNA: TGTGCCAGCAGCGTAGGGGGATTACTCATAGGCGAAAAACTGTTTTTT.

In this sample, this clone turned up once. This sequence joins TRBV2 and TRBJ1-5; TRBD1 aligns across 7 bases. This CDR3 region has 14 residues. V dropped 7 bases and J dropped 3; count of bases not matched to a gene: 6. Germline CDR1 and CDR2: SNHLY and FYNNEI. The CDR3: CASKEDRYNQPQHF. CDR3 bases: TGTGCCAGCAAAGAGGACAGGTACAATCAGCCCCAGCATTTT. The full variable domain, completed using reference TRBV2 and TRBJ1-5, is EPEVTQTPSHQVTQMGQEVILRCVPISNHLYFYWYRQILGQKVEFLVSFYNNEISEKSEIFDDQFSVERPDGSNFTLKIRSTKLEDSAMYFCASKEDRYNQPQHFGDGTRLSIL.

The chain joins TRBV18 to TRBJ1-1, with 9 bases that match TRBD1. The J segment lost 1 base and the V segment lost 3 bases, leaving 0 bases of the junction unmatched. The CDR3 is made up of 14 amino acids. Germline CDR1 KGHSH, CDR2 LQKENI. The CDR3 loop is CASSPGQGNTEAFF. The CDR3, as DNA: TGTGCCAGCTCACCGGGACAGGGGAACACTGAAGCTTTCTTT.

This clone was counted between two and nine times. The CDR3 sequence: CAWSGLNVHPQHF. DNA for the CDR3: TGTGCCTGGAGTGGGCTTAATGTTCATCCCCAGCATTTT. The rearrangement joins TRBV30 to TRBJ1-5, with unresolved D. Trimming shortened V by 1 base and J by 10 bases, and 14 bases separated the two germline ends. The CDR3 length is 13 residues. Germline lookup yields CDR1 GTSNPN and CDR2 SVGIG (reference sequence).

The chain uses TRBV6-1 and TRBJ2-2; TRBD1 matches at 7 bases. This CDR3 region has 17 residues. Germline CDR1 and CDR2: MNHNS and SASEGT. The ends lost 1 base at V and 4 bases at J; junction bases unmatched: 9. Here the CDR3 DNA reads TGTGCCAGCAGTGAAGAAGGGGGCGCGCTATCCACCGGGGAGCTGTTTTTT. This gives the protein CASSEEGGALSTGELFF.

The chain carries TRBV6-1 and TRBJ2-3; a possible D gene is TRBD2 (6 bases). CDR1 and CDR2 from the germline V gene are MNHNS and SASEGT. CDR3 size: 15 residues. Trimming left V 4 bases short and J 4 bases short, with 15 bases between. CDR3 in DNA: TGTGCCAGCAGTGCCCTAGCGCTAGGTCCAGATACGCAGTATTTT. Translation gives CASSALALGPDTQYF.

The V and J genes are TRBV19 and TRBJ2-1; perhaps TRBD1 as D (5 bases). Germline-derived CDR1 and CDR2 are LNHDA and SQIVND (reference sequence). This CDR3 is built from 16 residues. V lost 1 base to trimming and J lost 7 bases, with 17 bases between them. The CDR3 coding sequence is TGTGCCAGTAGTATAGTCGGACATCGGATAGGAAATGAGCAGTTCTTC. This codes for CASSIVGHRIGNEQFF.

The genes are TRBV19 and TRBJ2-7; a possible D gene is TRBD2 (5 bases). Germline lookup yields CDR1 LNHDA and CDR2 SQIVND (reference sequence). The CDR3 consists of 12 residues. The CDR3 spells CDKGSSLYEQYF. Written as DNA, the CDR3 is TGTGACAAAGGGAGTTCCCTCTACGAGCAGTACTTC.

The gene calls are TRBV5-1 and TRBJ2-1; 7 bases align to TRBD1. The CDR3 runs to 16 residues. J was trimmed by 4 bases and V by 0 bases; bases with no gene match: 7. From germline, CDR1 is SGHRS and CDR2 YFSETQ. The CDR3 sequence is CASSLGDRGMYNEQFF. DNA for the CDR3: TGCGCCAGCAGCTTGGGGGACAGAGGGATGTACAATGAGCAGTTCTTC. The variable domain in full, with the rest retrieved from reference TRBV5-1 and TRBJ2-1, is KAGVTQTPRYLIKTRGQQVTLSCSPISGHRSVSWYQQTPGQGLQFLFEYFSETQRNKGNFPGRFSGRQFSNSRSEMNVSTLELGDSALYLCASSLGDRGMYNEQFFGPGTRLTVL.

There are a few counts of this clone. V is TRBV2 and J is TRBJ2-7, with D maybe TRBD1 (7 bases). The germline V gene encodes CDR1 SNHLY and CDR2 FYNNEI. V was trimmed by 6 bases and J by 2 bases, leaving 17 bases between them. The CDR3 runs to 15 residues. The CDR3 DNA reads TGTGCCAGCAGGGCGGGACAGAAGATAACCTACGAGCAGTACTTC. Its protein is CASRAGQKITYEQYF.

The chain has TRBV19 and TRBJ1-3; 7 positions match TRBD1. Germline V gives CDR1 LNHDA, CDR2 SQIVND (reference sequence). With 6 bases clipped from V and 0 bases from J, the junction kept 8 bases outside the gene matches. This CDR3 has 16 residues. The CDR3 DNA is TGTGCCAGTAGCCGAGGGGGCAGATACTCTGGAAACACCATATATTTT. It yields the protein CASSRGGRYSGNTIYF.

The V gene is TRBV5-6, the J gene TRBJ2-4; perhaps TRBD1 as D (5 bases). Germline V gene lookup returns CDR1 SGHDT and CDR2 YYEEEE. Trimming removed 3 bases from V and 6 bases from J, with 10 bases in between. The CDR3 totals 13 residues. Written as DNA, the CDR3 is TGTGCCAGCAGCTGGCAGGGATTAAACATTCAGTACTTC. Translated: CASSWQGLNIQYF. Drawing the rest from reference TRBV5-6 and TRBJ2-4, the complete variable domain is DAGVTQSPTHLIKTRGQQVTLRCSPKSGHDTVSWYQQALGQGPQFIFQYYEEEERQRGNFPDRFSGHQFPNYSSELNVNALLLGDSALYLCASSWQGLNIQYFGAGTRLSVL.

The chain carries TRBV5-1 and TRBJ1-1, with a possible D match to TRBD1 (5 bases). The CDR3 has 13 residues. Trimming took off 7 bases at V and 0 bases at J, with 10 bases between the two ends. The germline V gene encodes CDR1 SGHRS and CDR2 YFSETQ. Written as DNA, the CDR3 is TGCGCCAGCGGCCTCAGGGTGAACACTGAAGCTTTCTTT. Protein: CASGLRVNTEAFF. Full variable domain (missing parts from reference TRBV5-1 and TRBJ1-1): KAGVTQTPRYLIKTRGQQVTLSCSPISGHRSVSWYQQTPGQGLQFLFEYFSETQRNKGNFPGRFSGRQFSNSRSEMNVSTLELGDSALYLCASGLRVNTEAFFGQGTRLTVV.

This chain uses TRBV5-1 with TRBJ2-3; possibly TRBD1 for D (6 bases). Germline CDR1 reads SGHRS; CDR2 reads YFSETQ. Trimming stripped 3 bases from V and 2 bases from J, with 13 bases between. The CDR3 extends over 15 amino acids. For the CDR3, the DNA is TGCGCCAGCAGCTCCTGGACAGCCCCCACAGATACGCAGTATTTT. Translating gives CASSSWTAPTDTQYF.

CDR3 DNA sequence: TGTGCCAGCTCACCAATGACAGTAGGTGAGACCCAGTACTTC. This sequence encodes CASSPMTVGETQYF. V usage is TRBV18 and J usage is TRBJ2-5; a possible D gene is TRBD1 (5 bases). Per germline, CDR1 KGHSH and CDR2 LQKENI. V was trimmed by 2 bases and J by 5 bases, leaving 12 bases between them. There are 14 residues in the CDR3.

The chain carries TRBV6-1 and TRBJ1-5; D is undetermined. Germline lookup yields CDR1 MNHNS and CDR2 SASEGT. Trimming took off 4 bases at V and 0 bases at J, with 4 bases between the two ends. This CDR3 is built from 13 residues. The CDR3 loop reads CASSANSNQPQHF. CDR3 nucleotide sequence: TGTGCCAGCAGTGCTAATAGCAATCAGCCCCAGCATTTT.

This clone was found once. The rearrangement uses TRBV18 and TRBJ1-6; the D is unclear. The germline V gene encodes CDR1 KGHSH and CDR2 LQKENI. V gave up 3 bases and J gave up 0 bases, with 9 bases separating them. This CDR3 is 16 amino acids long. The CDR3 nucleotides read TGTGCCAGCTCACCGGTCGGCAACTCCTATAATTCACCCCTCCACTTT. Amino acid sequence: CASSPVGNSYNSPLHF. The full variable domain, completed using reference TRBV18 and TRBJ1-6, is NAGVMQNPRHLVRRRGQEARLRCSPMKGHSHVYWYRQLPEEGLKFMVYLQKENIIDESGMPKERFSAEFPKEGPSILRIQQVVRGDSAAYFCASSPVGNSYNSPLHFGNGTRLTVT.

This chain connects TRBV6-1 to TRBJ2-1; D perhaps matches TRBD2 (6 bases). Germline-derived CDR1 and CDR2 are MNHNS and SASEGT. The CDR3 runs 14 residues. Trimming removed 7 bases at V and 2 bases at J, with 12 bases between. The CDR3 protein is CASTFAGTYNEQFF. In nucleotides, the CDR3 is TGTGCCAGCACCTTTGCGGGGACCTACAATGAGCAGTTCTTC.

The V call is TRBV2, the J call TRBJ2-1, with D possibly matching TRBD1 (5 bases). The CDR3 has 12 residues. Germline CDR1 is SNHLY and CDR2 is FYNNEI. V was trimmed by 8 bases and J by 6 bases, leaving 11 bases between them. The CDR3 reads CASVGEFNEQFF. DNA for the CDR3: TGTGCCAGCGTAGGGGAATTCAATGAGCAGTTCTTC.

The V and J genes are TRBV30 and TRBJ2-5; 8 nucleotides match TRBD1. J was trimmed by 1 base and V by 0 bases; bases with no gene match: 4. Per germline, CDR1 GTSNPN and CDR2 SVGIG (reference sequence). This CDR3 is 15 amino acids long. The CDR3 region has the DNA TGTGCCTGGAGTGTACAGGGGGGCTTCCAAGAGACCCAGTACTTC. The encoded protein is CAWSVQGGFQETQYF.

This clone has just one count. The same CDR3 arises from other DNA sequences in this sample as well. The gene calls are TRBV9 and TRBJ2-1; D ambiguous. This CDR3 region has 15 residues. Trimming took off 0 bases at V and 0 bases at J, with 7 bases between the two ends. Germline V lookup: CDR1 SGDLS, CDR2 YYNGEE. The CDR3 reads CASSVGGLSYNEQFF. The CDR3 DNA is TGTGCCAGCAGCGTAGGCGGTCTCTCCTACAATGAGCAGTTCTTC.

V usage is TRBV7-9 and J usage is TRBJ2-3, with a weak D call TRBD2 (5 bases). The CDR3 has 18 amino acids. The germline V gene encodes CDR1 SEHNR and CDR2 FQNEAQ (reference sequence). The ends were cut back, 1 base at V and 6 bases at J, with 23 bases in the middle. This CDR3 reads CASSLGRFKSGGPDTQYF. As DNA, the CDR3 is TGTGCCAGCAGCTTAGGCCGCTTTAAAAGTGGAGGTCCGGATACGCAGTATTTT.